This TCR beta chain comes out of a study of T cell changes during pregnancy in multiple sclerosis. The CDR3 loop spans 12 amino acids. Germline V gene lookup returns CDR1 ENHRY and CDR2 SYGVKD. V shed 4 bases and J shed 2 bases, with 6 bases lying between them. Produced via immunoSEQ multiplex PCR; TCRdb's table is partial and in-frame only. The table has roughly 36,000 clones, around 92% seen once; the top ten hold 5.5% to 7%. The receptor's source is a female donor with multiple sclerosis, enrolled in a pregnancy study. V is TRBV10-3 and J is TRBJ2-7, with D hard to call. The sequenced sample was CD8+ T cells from peripheral blood mononuclear cells, obtained in the second trimester of pregnancy. The CDR3 loop is CAISVGAYEQYF. In DNA form, the CDR3 reads TGTGCCATCAGTGTGGGCGCCTACGAGCAGTACTTC.